This TCR beta chain emerged from a study of blood T cell repertoires in COVID-19. Overall study context: Cohort 3 recovery required two negative PCRs, clearance, or symptom resolution.

V shed 8 bases and J shed 5 bases, with 19 bases lying between them. The CDR3 totals 15 residues. The germline gives CDR1 ENHRY, CDR2 SYGVKD. Measured with immunoSEQ multiplex PCR; TCRdb has only the in-frame clones, and not every one. Among 200,000 to 250,000 clones listed, roughly 90% were seen once. V gene TRBV10-3 combines with J gene TRBJ2-1; a weak D match, TRBD1 (5 bases). Sequenced input: PBMCs or T cells enriched from blood (not recorded which). The sequence came from a woman aged 45-65 years in a cohort exposed to, infected with or recovered from COVID-19 (not recorded which). CDR3 sequence (DNA): TGTGCCATCCAGGACCAGGGTGTCCTGGACAATGAGCAGTTCTTC. Translation gives CAIQDQGVLDNEQFF.